Listed below are T cell receptor beta chains from one sample, sequenced in a study of identifying expanded T cells in peripheral blood. TCRdb's copy holds only in-frame clones and misses some; the assay was immunoSEQ multiplex PCR. Of approximately 120,000 clones in the sample, 88% are singletons; the top ten hold 7.5% to 10%. Sequences were obtained from blood. The origin of the receptors is a person aged 18 to 70 in good health. The CDR3 runs from the conserved cysteine through the conserved F or W. The D gene is left open where the match is weak. Some rows mark clone size as missing; the rest say once, few, many or name a class of expanded clone.

abundance	v_gene	d_gene	j_gene	CDR3nt	CDR3aa
.	TRBV9	.	TRBJ2-7	TGTGCCAGCAGCCAGGCCCTCGGTGGTTACGAGCAGTACTTC	CASSQALGGYEQYF
.	TRBV5-1	.	TRBJ2-7	TGCGCCAGCAGCTTTCAGGGAACCTCCCCAGATGACGAGCAGTACTTC	CASSFQGTSPDDEQYF
.	TRBV7-3	.	TRBJ1-1	TGTGCCAGCAGCTTATTGGTTGATAGTGAAGCTTTCTTT	CASSLLVDSEAFF
.	TRBV6-1	.	TRBJ2-7	TGTGCCAGCAGTGAGATGTCGGGGGTTACAGGGTACGAGCAGTACTTC	CASSEMSGVTGYEQYF
.	TRBV10-2	TRBD2	TRBJ2-5	TGCGCCAGCAGCCGTGGACTAGCGGGATTAGAGACCCAGTACTTC	CASSRGLAGLETQYF
.	TRBV7-9	.	TRBJ2-1	TGTGCCAGCAGCAACCGGCTGGGTTCTGAGCAGTTCTTC	CASSNRLGSEQFF
once	TRBV5-4	.	TRBJ1-3	TGTGCCAGCAGGCAGGGCGTGAGCTCTGGAAACACCATATATTTT	CASRQGVSSGNTIYF
.	TRBV6-6	.	TRBJ1-1	TGTGCCAGCAACCCGGGCCCATTGAACACTGAAGCTTTCTTT	CASNPGPLNTEAFF
once	TRBV27	.	TRBJ2-7	TGTGCCAGCAGTTTATCGATAGCGTCCCCCTACGAGCAGTACTTC	CASSLSIASPYEQYF
.	TRBV5-6	TRBD1	TRBJ2-2	TGTGCCAGCAGCTTCAAGACAGGGATGACCGGGGAGCTGTTTTTT	CASSFKTGMTGELFF
few	TRBV19	.	TRBJ1-2	TGTGCCAGTAGTATGGGCGGATATGGCTACACCTTC	CASSMGGYGYTF
.	TRBV28	TRBD1	TRBJ2-7	TGTGCCAGCAGTTCGGGACAGCAAACACAGTACTTC	CASSSGQQTQYF
.	TRBV27	.	TRBJ1-1	TGTGCCAGCACTTCCACAAACACGGCAAACACTGAAGCTTTCTTT	CASTSTNTANTEAFF
.	TRBV27	.	TRBJ1-2	TGTGCCAGCAGTTTAGCGGGAGTGGGCTATGGCTACACCTTC	CASSLAGVGYGYTF
.	TRBV6-5	TRBD1	TRBJ1-2	TGTGCCAGCAGTGCTCCGGGACAGATTAACTATGGCTACACCTTC	CASSAPGQINYGYTF
.	TRBV28	.	TRBJ2-3	TGTGCCAGCAGGGAGTCCTTTATCCCGGCAGATACGCAGTATTTT	CASRESFIPADTQYF
.	TRBV2	TRBD2	TRBJ2-2	TGTGCCAGCAGTGGCGGGAGGGCGAACACCGGGGAGCTGTTTTTT	CASSGGRANTGELFF